Detailed here is one TCR beta chain. The data are from a study of T cell changes during pregnancy in multiple sclerosis. CDR1 is SGHTA and CDR2 is FQGTGA in the germline V gene. Trimming stripped 4 bases from V and 0 bases from J, with 10 bases between. This CDR3 contains 14 residues. Profiled with immunoSEQ multiplex PCR; TCRdb holds only in-frame clones, not every one. There are 60,000 to 65,000 clones in the sample; approximately 90% occur only once, and about 2.5% lies in the top ten. The chain carries TRBV7-3 and TRBJ2-7, with TRBD2 as a possible D gene (6 bases). The sequence was obtained from a female donor with multiple sclerosis, enrolled in a pregnancy study. The sequencing here drew on peripheral blood, taken in the first trimester of pregnancy. In nucleotides, the CDR3 is TGTGCCAGCAGCTCAGGCGGGAACTCCTACGAGCAGTACTTC. Amino acid sequence: CASSSGGNSYEQYF. The full variable domain, its missing parts supplied by reference TRBV7-3 and TRBJ2-7, is GAGVSQTPSNKVTEKGKYVELRCDPISGHTALYWYRQSLGQGPEFLIYFQGTGAADDSGLPNDRFFAVRPEGSVSTLKIQRTERGDSAVYLCASSSGGNSYEQYFGPGTRLTVT.